This T cell receptor (beta chain) was captured in a study of molecular identifiers for immune sequencing clone quantification. For the study at large: In replicates, RNA from about 20,000 or 100,000 naive CD8 cells was split five ways, four sequenced. Whole-study findings and limits: Naive cells had under 1% of molecules in clones above 20 RNA copies, effectors over 97%.

This CDR3 contains 14 residues. The germline CDR1 and CDR2 sequences are MGHRA and YSYEKL. There are a few counts of this clonotype. The antigen is unknown. The junction shows a germline mismatch at one end, possibly a read error. One entry per CDR3 protein results from TCRdb running MiXCR on the PCR reads. This table holds under 650,000 distinct CDR3 sequences, 20% found once. Source material: naive CD8+ T cells from blood, with Jurkat cell RNA spiked in. The subset was: FACS-sorted CD8+CD4-CCR7+CD45RA+ naive T cells. This sequence was found in a human donor in good health. Some libraries in this study had Jurkat cell RNA spiked in. This chain links TRBV4-1 with TRBJ2-1; 10 nucleotides align to TRBD2. CDR3 sequence: CASRSGGAANEQSF. The DNA of the CDR3 is TGCGCCAGCAGAAGCGGGGGGGCCGCCAATGAGCAGTCCTTC.